Following are 19 T cell receptor beta chains from one sample sequenced in a study of blood T cell repertoires in COVID-19. The repertoire was sequenced with immunoSEQ multiplex PCR; TCRdb's copy has only in-frame clones and lacks some. The sample contains fewer than 150,000 clones, roughly 80% of which appear only once. The sample taken for sequencing was peripheral blood. The receptors here all came from a woman of 80 years or more with acute or convalescent COVID-19.

The chain combines TRBV6-5 with TRBJ1-4; 7 bases match TRBD1. Losses at the gene ends were 5 bases for V and 11 bases for J; bases not matched to a gene: 11. The CDR3 is 14 amino acids. Per germline, CDR1 MNHEY and CDR2 SVGAGI. Written as DNA, the CDR3 is TGTGCCAGCAGTAACGACAGGGTAGGGGAGAAACTGTTTTTT. The encoded protein is CASSNDRVGEKLFF.

This chain uses TRBV28 with TRBJ1-1, with D possibly being TRBD1 (5 bases). Germline CDR1 is MDHEN and CDR2 is SYDVKM. Trimming cost V 5 bases and J 1 base, with 14 bases left between them. This CDR3 has 15 amino acids. The CDR3 sequence: CASSPQIQGNTEAFF. Written as DNA, the CDR3 is TGTGCCAGCAGTCCACAAATCCAGGGGAACACTGAAGCTTTCTTT.

This clone was seen only a few times. The V gene is TRBV2, the J gene TRBJ2-2; tentative D call: TRBD2 (5 bases). This CDR3 comprises 14 residues. Trimming left V 6 bases short and J 8 bases short, with 16 bases between. CDR1 and CDR2 (germline): SNHLY, FYNNEI. CDR3 nucleotides: TGTGCCAGCAGATGGACTTATCTGGCTGGGGAGCTGTTTTTT. It specifies CASRWTYLAGELFF.

V gene TRBV27 combines with J gene TRBJ2-3; TRBD2 agrees at 13 bases. Germline loops: CDR1 MNHEY, CDR2 SMNVEV (reference sequence). With 9 bases clipped from V and 1 base from J, the junction kept 7 bases outside the gene matches. The CDR3 is 16 residues long. The CDR3 sequence: CASRTSGSVGTDTQYF. CDR3 nucleotides: TGTGCCAGTCGGACTAGCGGGAGTGTCGGCACAGATACGCAGTATTTT.

The table lists this clone with a few counts. The chain couples TRBV19 to TRBJ1-3; D is uncertain. V lost 8 bases, J lost 0 bases, and 14 bases lay in between. CDR1 is LNHDA, CDR2 SQIVND, per germline (reference sequence). CDR3 length equals 15 residues. The CDR3 loop reads CASAGIKLSGNTIYF. CDR3 DNA sequence: TGTGCCAGTGCCGGGATCAAACTCTCTGGAAACACCATATATTTT. Combining the CDR3 with reference TRBV19 and TRBJ1-3 gives the whole variable domain DGGITQSPKYLFRKEGQNVTLSCEQNLNHDAMYWYRQDPGQGLRLIYYSQIVNDFQKGDIAEGYSVSREKKESFPLTVTSAQKNPTAFYLCASAGIKLSGNTIYFGEGSWLTVV.

The J gene is TRBJ2-7, the V gene TRBV18, with a possible D match to TRBD2 (6 bases). V was shortened by 2 bases and J by 6 bases, with 11 bases between the two germline ends. Germline CDR1 and CDR2: KGHSH and LQKENI. The CDR3 extends over 13 amino acids. The CDR3 reads CASSPRRAGEQYF. CDR3 nucleotides: TGTGCCAGCTCACCAAGGAGGGCCGGCGAGCAGTACTTC. The variable domain in full, with the rest retrieved from reference TRBV18 and TRBJ2-7, is NAGVMQNPRHLVRRRGQEARLRCSPMKGHSHVYWYRQLPEEGLKFMVYLQKENIIDESGMPKERFSAEFPKEGPSILRIQQVVRGDSAAYFCASSPRRAGEQYFGPGTRLTVT.

The CDR3 here is CASIEPGSVTEAFF. CDR3 in DNA: TGTGCCAGCATCGAACCCGGGTCAGTGACTGAAGCTTTCTTT. The chain employs TRBV28 and TRBJ1-1, with no clear D. Looked up from germline, CDR1 is MDHEN and CDR2 is SYDVKM. The CDR3 is 14 amino acids. V was pared by 7 bases and J by 5 bases, with 17 bases between.

CDR3 coding DNA: TGTGCCAGCAGTCCCACGTCGGGGAGCGGGAGGGTGGTCTACGAGCAGTACTTC. As protein: CASSPTSGSGRVVYEQYF. The chain has TRBV27 and TRBJ2-7, with 10 bases identical to TRBD2. Germline V gene data show CDR1 as MNHEY and CDR2 as SMNVEV (reference sequence). V shed 5 bases, J shed 3 bases, and the junction held 16 bases outside the gene matches. CDR3 length: 18 residues.

The chain couples TRBV27 to TRBJ1-2, with TRBD1 matching 8 bases. CDR1 and CDR2 from the germline V gene are MNHEY and SMNVEV (reference sequence). Trimming removed 6 bases from V and 6 bases from J; junction bases left unmatched: 21. This CDR3 is built from 18 residues. The CDR3 reads CASRTHRGAGQGFHGYTF. The CDR3 region has the DNA TGTGCCAGCAGGACACACAGGGGGGCAGGGCAGGGGTTCCATGGCTACACCTTC.

This chain connects TRBV10-2 to TRBJ2-1; 8 nucleotides align to TRBD2. Germline V CDR1 and CDR2: WSHSY, SAAADI. CDR3 length equals 14 residues. The ends lost 8 bases at V and 1 base at J; junction bases unmatched: 4. The DNA of the CDR3 is TGCGCCAGCGAAGCGGGGGCTTCCTACAATGAGCAGTTCTTC. Amino acids: CASEAGASYNEQFF.

The CDR3 reads CASTHEQYF. The DNA of the CDR3 is TGTGCCAGCACTCACGAGCAGTACTTC. The chain employs TRBV21-1 and TRBJ2-7; whether TRBD2, the table's D call, matches the DNA was not checked. TRBV21-1 is a recognized pseudogene. The CDR3 is 9 residues long.

This chain uses TRBV9 with TRBJ2-1; 7 bases line up with TRBD1. The CDR3 is 14 amino acids. The V and J ends lost 4 bases and 1 base, in that order; junction bases with no gene match: 2. From germline, CDR1 is SGDLS and CDR2 YYNGEE. CDR3 residues: CASSIQGSYNEQFF. The CDR3 DNA reads as TGTGCCAGCAGCATACAGGGGTCCTACAATGAGCAGTTCTTC.

The rearrangement joins TRBV19 to TRBJ1-2, with no clear D. CDR1 LNHDA and CDR2 SQIVND come from the germline V gene (reference sequence). The CDR3 consists of 15 residues. Trimming removed 7 bases from V and 2 bases from J, with 17 bases in between. Here the CDR3 DNA reads TGTGCCAGTACCCCTGTCGGGCGGGCCAACTATGGCTACACCTTC. Encoded protein: CASTPVGRANYGYTF.

As for this clone: This same CDR3 is encoded by further DNA sequences in the sample. The J gene is TRBJ2-7, the V gene TRBV20-1; D may be TRBD2 (5 bases). Germline V lookup: CDR1 DFQATT, CDR2 SNEGSKA (reference sequence). Trimming pared 3 bases from V and 2 bases from J, leaving 5 bases between. This CDR3 comprises 11 residues. The DNA of the CDR3 is TGCAGTGCTAGGGAGGCCTACGAGCAGTACTTC. Translating gives CSAREAYEQYF.

The chain is built from TRBV27 and TRBJ2-1; 7 bases align to TRBD2. The germline V gene has CDR1 MNHEY and CDR2 SMNVEV (reference sequence). This CDR3 has 16 amino acids. Trimming at V came to 10 bases and at J to 9 bases, leaving 21 bases not matched to a gene. CDR3 sequence reads: CATKMGGGVRTSEQFF. CDR3 DNA sequence: TGTGCCACGAAAATGGGGGGAGGGGTCAGGACCTCTGAGCAGTTCTTC.

The chain employs TRBV28 and TRBJ2-1; D is possibly TRBD1 (5 bases). This CDR3 has 11 amino acids. V lost 5 bases and J lost 7, with 6 bases in between. Germline values: CDR1 MDHEN, CDR2 SYDVKM. CDR3 residues: CASSNRNEQFF. The CDR3 DNA reads TGTGCCAGCAGTAACAGGAATGAGCAGTTCTTC.

There are a few counts of this clone. The V gene is TRBV27, the J gene TRBJ1-2; D unresolved. CDR3 size: 15 residues. The V and J ends lost 6 bases and 2 bases respectively, with 16 bases between them. Germline lookup yields CDR1 MNHEY and CDR2 SMNVEV (reference sequence). CDR3: CASSPREGANYGYTF. For the CDR3, the DNA is TGTGCCAGCAGCCCCCGGGAAGGAGCCAACTATGGCTACACCTTC.

This chain uses TRBV28 with TRBJ1-5; perhaps TRBD1 as D (5 bases). The CDR3 length is 12 residues. V lost 4 bases, J lost 10 bases, and 11 bases lay in between. CDR1 and CDR2 from the germline V gene are MDHEN and SYDVKM. As DNA, the CDR3 is TGTGCCAGCAGTTACGTCAGGGAACCCCAGCATTTT. This translates into CASSYVREPQHF.

The chain carries TRBV19 and TRBJ2-7; D perhaps matches TRBD1 (5 bases). Germline V gene lookup returns CDR1 LNHDA and CDR2 SQIVND (reference sequence). This CDR3 region has 15 residues. V was clipped by 6 bases and J by 0 bases, with 15 bases between them. The CDR3 sequence is CASSFDSQNSYEQYF. The CDR3 coding sequence is TGTGCCAGTAGCTTCGACAGTCAAAACTCCTACGAGCAGTACTTC.